This TCR beta chain was sequenced during a study of T cells in women clearing cervical HPV infection. Notes on this clone: The CDR3 is cut off 3 residues early in the read; its end comes from the germline J gene.

TCRdb's table, derived via immunoSEQ multiplex PCR, lists solely in-frame clones and lacks some. The ten most abundant clones cover about 3% of a sample with around 28,000 clones. The CDR3 spans 15 residues. V lost 3 bases, J lost 0 bases, and 12 bases lay in between. The receptor's source is a woman aged 18-69 years with a cervical HPV16 infection that either progressed to CIN3+ or cleared (not recorded which). Specimen: blood buffy coat. V and J are TRBV12-3 or TRBV12-4 and TRBJ2-7, with D possibly matching TRBD2 (5 bases). CDR3 region: CASSFARASSYEQYF. The CDR3 DNA, read in part, is TGTGCCAGCAGTTTCGCGCGGGCTAGCTCCTACGAG.